This TCR beta chain emerged from a study of chemoradiotherapy in HPV16-positive cancers (dated by TCRdb to the early 2020s). Regarding the research as a whole: Candidate HPV-specific T-cell clones and common TCR motifs were defined through functional T-cell assays on cells from a couple of HPV16-positive patients. The study asked whether T-cell immunity to the HPV oncoproteins E6 and E7 changes during chemoradiotherapy and whether this immunity affects survival. The candidate HPV-specific TCRs and motifs were subsequently tracked in TCR repertoires obtained from fewer than 95 patients with HPV-related cancers. The full study reports these points: Expansion of candidate HPV-specific clones and E7-related TCR motifs was observed in the tumor microenvironment during treatment, whereas no such expansion was observed for non-HPV-specific T cells. The functional definition of HPV-specific T cells was derived from only two HPV16-positive patients, and the survival association was reported for HPV16-positive patients. Among HPV16-positive patients, expansion of HPV-responsive T cells during chemoradiotherapy was associated with better recurrence-free survival.

Repertoires were sampled multiple times during chemoradiotherapy, which allowed clonal expansion in the tumor microenvironment to be followed. Library preparation was by the immunoSEQ multiplex PCR assay. Held by TCRdb, this immuneACCESS table contains in-frame sequences only and omits some clones. Under half of the omission traces to an unresolved V gene where checked; the cause of the rest is unknown. The sample table contains about 68,000 clones; only one count was recorded for around nine tenths of them. 4% to 4.5% of the sample goes to the ten largest clones. Worth noting for this clone: Its antigen remains unidentified. Per-nucleotide qualities are absent, and no much larger clonotype sits a single base away.

This TCR was sampled from a human donor with HPV-associated anogenital cancer. The material was blood, obtained from a patient who underwent chemoradiotherapy.

The CDR3 region: CASTRGQGPDTQYF. The nucleotide sequence reads as follows: TGTGCCAGTACCAGGGGCCAGGGGCCAGATACGCAGTATTTT. The sequence is built from TRBV6-1 and TRBJ2-3; TRBD1 could be the D gene, as 6 bases match. The CDR3 runs 14 amino acids, cysteine and phenylalanine included. The only DNA kept is the CDR3, 42 bases in frame from the first base. The germline V gene supplies CDR1 MNHNS and CDR2 SASEGT. Deletion took 9 bases off V and 4 bases off J, with a span of 17 bases between the germline ends.